The 14 T cell receptor beta chains below come from one sample, sequenced in a study of CD8+ T cells in alopecia areata. Reverse transcription of extracted RNA yielded cDNA, which provided the sequencing template. Produced via immunoSEQ multiplex PCR; TCRdb's table is partial and in-frame only. The repertoire holds 180,000 or so clones, with approximately 62% as singletons. The sequenced sample was CD4+ T cells sorted from blood, obtained at week 0. These receptors were collected from a human donor with alopecia areata.

The rearrangement links TRBV6-6 to TRBJ1-5, with 8 bases aligning to TRBD1. CDR3 size: 14 residues. CDR1 and CDR2 (germline): MNHNY, SVGAGI (reference sequence). The V gene end was trimmed by 7 bases and the J gene end by 7 bases; junction bases not matched to a gene: 9. The CDR3 loop reads CASTTDRGGQPQHF. CDR3 nucleotides: TGTGCCAGCACCACAGACAGGGGTGGGCAGCCCCAGCATTTT.

This clone was counted between two and nine times. The chain couples TRBV29-1 to TRBJ1-2, with no clear D. Germline values: CDR1 SQVTM, CDR2 ANQGSEA. V dropped 4 bases and J dropped 6 bases, with 6 bases sitting between them. This CDR3 comprises 10 residues. The CDR3 DNA sequence: TGCAGCGTTGGAAGTGATGGCTACACCTTC. It codes for CSVGSDGYTF. Complete variable domain (other parts from reference TRBV29-1 and TRBJ1-2): SAVISQKPSRDICQRGTSLTIQCQVDSQVTMMFWYRQQPGQSLTLIATANQGSEATYESGFVIDKFPISRPNLTFSTLTVSNMSPEDSSIYLCSVGSDGYTFGSGTRLTVV.

The V and J genes are TRBV9 and TRBJ1-2; no definite D call. The CDR3 is 11 residues long. CDR1 is SGDLS, CDR2 YYNGEE, per germline. The V end was cut by 3 bases, the J end by 5 bases, with 5 bases between. The DNA of the CDR3 is TGTGCCAGCAGCGCCGAGTATGGCTACACCTTC. It yields the protein CASSAEYGYTF.

This clone came up once. The V gene is TRBV19, the J gene TRBJ1-1; 7 positions agree with TRBD1. Germline V gene lookup returns CDR1 LNHDA and CDR2 SQIVND (reference sequence). V shed 6 bases and J 1 base; nucleotides not matched to a gene: 11. This CDR3 spans 16 amino acids. The CDR3 sequence: CASRNRDRRRNTEAFF. Here the CDR3 DNA reads TGTGCCAGTAGAAACCGGGACAGACGGAGGAACACTGAAGCTTTCTTT.

This clone was recorded a few times. This CDR3 is also generated by other DNA sequences in the sample. The chain recombines TRBV29-1 with TRBJ1-1, with D uncertain. The CDR3 consists of 13 residues. Deletions cut 5 bases from V and 1 base from J, with 11 bases between. Germline V lookup: CDR1 SQVTM, CDR2 ANQGSEA. The CDR3 DNA is TGCAGCGTTCGACGCGACAAGAACACTGAAGCTTTCTTT. Amino acid sequence: CSVRRDKNTEAFF.

This clone was observed a few times. V gene TRBV5-6 combines with J gene TRBJ2-2; D possibly corresponds to TRBD1 (7 bases). This CDR3 region has 15 residues. Looked up from germline, CDR1 is SGHDT and CDR2 is YYEEEE. The V and J ends lost 4 bases and 3 bases respectively, with 13 bases between them. CDR3 nucleotides: TGTGCCAGCAGCCGGAGGGGGCCCTACACCGGGGAGCTGTTTTTT. This codes for CASSRRGPYTGELFF.

This clone was detected a few times. V is TRBV19 and J is TRBJ2-2; TRBD2 might be the D (6 bases). Germline CDR1 reads LNHDA; CDR2 reads SQIVND (reference sequence). The CDR3 totals 16 residues. The V end was cut by 6 bases, the J end by 2 bases, with 16 bases between. The CDR3 region is CASSHLGTANTGELFF. The CDR3 DNA reads as TGTGCCAGTAGCCATCTCGGGACTGCTAACACCGGGGAGCTGTTTTTT.

This clone has a handful of counts. This chain uses TRBV7-8 with TRBJ1-6; 8 bases are shared with TRBD1. V lost 2 bases to trimming and J lost 5 bases; unmatched junction nucleotides: 2. The length of the CDR3 is 15 residues. Germline-derived CDR1 and CDR2 are SGHVS and FQNEAQ. CDR3 sequence: CASSLMTGDNSPLHF. The CDR3 region has the DNA TGTGCCAGCAGCTTAATGACAGGGGATAATTCACCCCTCCACTTT.

The chain carries TRBV29-1 and TRBJ2-6; maybe TRBD2 (6 bases). The germline V gene encodes CDR1 SQVTM and CDR2 ANQGSEA. There are 14 residues in the CDR3. Trimming pared 4 bases from V and 5 bases from J, leaving 12 bases between. CDR3 bases: TGCAGCGTTGTATCCGGACTAAGGGCCAACGTCCTGACTTTC. Protein product: CSVVSGLRANVLTF.

The chain combines TRBV4-3 with TRBJ1-1; D gene ambiguous. The CDR3 length is 14 residues. Germline assignment: CDR1 LGHNA and CDR2 YSLEER. V lost 0 bases and J lost 11, with 16 bases in between. DNA for the CDR3: TGCGCCAGCAGCCAAGATGAAGACCACACCGGGGCTTTCTTT. Translating it yields CASSQDEDHTGAFF.

This clone was observed once. This chain's CDR3 is CASSQQVNEQFF. CDR3 in DNA: TGCGCCAGCAGCCAACAGGTCAATGAGCAGTTCTTC. The rearrangement uses TRBV5-1 and TRBJ2-1; D is perhaps TRBD1 (5 bases). V was pared by 4 bases and J by 6 bases, with 8 bases between. The CDR3 runs 12 residues. Germline CDR1 is SGHRS and CDR2 is YFSETQ. The variable domain in full, completed from reference TRBV5-1 and TRBJ2-1, reads KAGVTQTPRYLIKTRGQQVTLSCSPISGHRSVSWYQQTPGQGLQFLFEYFSETQRNKGNFPGRFSGRQFSNSRSEMNVSTLELGDSALYLCASSQQVNEQFFGPGTRLTVL.

The rearrangement joins TRBV5-6 to TRBJ2-6, with D hard to call. From germline, CDR1 is SGHDT and CDR2 YYEEEE. The CDR3 is 18 residues long. V dropped 2 bases and J dropped 0 bases, with 15 bases sitting between them. The CDR3 nucleotides are TGTGCCAGCAGCTTTTTTGGAGAGACGTACTCTGGGGCCAACGTCCTGACTTTC. Translation gives CASSFFGETYSGANVLTF.

The chain joins TRBV11-2 to TRBJ2-7; the D is unclear. V gave up 5 bases and J gave up 4 bases, with 9 bases separating them. This CDR3 has 12 amino acids. The V gene's germline CDR1 is SGHAT and CDR2 FQNNGV. The CDR3: CASSLDLYEQYF. The DNA of the CDR3 is TGTGCCAGCAGCCTTGATCTGTACGAGCAGTACTTC.

Concerning this clone: The junction departs from the called germline gene at one end, perhaps through a read error. V and J are TRBV7-2 and TRBJ2-7; 8 bases are shared with TRBD2. The CDR3 length is 12 residues. The V gene's germline CDR1 is SGHTA and CDR2 FQGNSA. The CDR3 loop is CASSFSAGGPEF. The CDR3 coding sequence is TGTGCCAGCAGCTTCTCGGCGGGGGGCCCAGAGTTC.